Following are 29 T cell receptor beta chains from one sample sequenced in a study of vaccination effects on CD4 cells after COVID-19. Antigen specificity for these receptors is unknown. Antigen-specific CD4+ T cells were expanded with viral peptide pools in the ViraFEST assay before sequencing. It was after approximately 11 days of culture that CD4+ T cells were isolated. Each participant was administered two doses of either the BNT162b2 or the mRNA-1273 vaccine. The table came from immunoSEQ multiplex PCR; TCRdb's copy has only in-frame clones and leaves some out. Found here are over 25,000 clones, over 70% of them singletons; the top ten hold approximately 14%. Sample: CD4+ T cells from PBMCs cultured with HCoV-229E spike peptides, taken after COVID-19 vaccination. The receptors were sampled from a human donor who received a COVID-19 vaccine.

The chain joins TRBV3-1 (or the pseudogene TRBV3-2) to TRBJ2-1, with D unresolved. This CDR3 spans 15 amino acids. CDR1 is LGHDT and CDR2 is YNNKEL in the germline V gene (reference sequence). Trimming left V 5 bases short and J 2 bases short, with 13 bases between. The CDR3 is CASSDGYGAYNEQFF. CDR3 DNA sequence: TGTGCCAGCAGCGACGGGTATGGCGCCTACAATGAGCAGTTCTTC.

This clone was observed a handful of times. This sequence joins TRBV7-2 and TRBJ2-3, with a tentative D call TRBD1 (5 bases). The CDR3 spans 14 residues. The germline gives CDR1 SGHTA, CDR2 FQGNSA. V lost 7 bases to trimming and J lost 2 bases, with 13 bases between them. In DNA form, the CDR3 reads TGTGCCAGCACCCCCGACAGAGCCACAGATACGCAGTATTTT. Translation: CASTPDRATDTQYF.

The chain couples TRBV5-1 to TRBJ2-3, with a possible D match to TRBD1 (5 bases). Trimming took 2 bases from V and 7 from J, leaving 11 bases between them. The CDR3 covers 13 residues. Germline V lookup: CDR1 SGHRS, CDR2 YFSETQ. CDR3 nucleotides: TGCGCCAGCAGCTTCGGACAACCGAATACGCAGTATTTT. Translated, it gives CASSFGQPNTQYF.

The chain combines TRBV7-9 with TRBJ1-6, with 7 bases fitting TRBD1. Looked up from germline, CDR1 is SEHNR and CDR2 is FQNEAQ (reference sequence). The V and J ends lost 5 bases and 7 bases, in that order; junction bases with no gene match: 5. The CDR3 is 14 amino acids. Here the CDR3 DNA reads TGTGCCAGCAGCCTACAGGGGTGGAATTCACCCCTCCACTTT. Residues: CASSLQGWNSPLHF. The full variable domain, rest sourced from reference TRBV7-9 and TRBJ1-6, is DTGVSQNPRHKITKRGQNVTFRCDPISEHNRLYWYRQTLGQGPEFLTYFQNEAQLEKSRLLSDRFSAERPKGSFSTLEIQRTEQGDSAMYLCASSLQGWNSPLHFGNGTRLTVT.

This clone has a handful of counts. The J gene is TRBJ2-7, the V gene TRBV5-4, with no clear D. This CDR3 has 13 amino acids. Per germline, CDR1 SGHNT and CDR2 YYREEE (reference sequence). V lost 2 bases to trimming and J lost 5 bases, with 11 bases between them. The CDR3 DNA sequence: TGTGCCAGCAGCTTTCCACATGGGGACGAGCAGTACTTC. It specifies CASSFPHGDEQYF. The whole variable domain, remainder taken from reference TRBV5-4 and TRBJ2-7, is ETGVTQSPTHLIKTRGQQVTLRCSSQSGHNTVSWYQQALGQGPQFIFQYYREEENGRGNFPPRFSGLQFPNYSSELNVNALELDDSALYLCASSFPHGDEQYFGPGTRLTVT.

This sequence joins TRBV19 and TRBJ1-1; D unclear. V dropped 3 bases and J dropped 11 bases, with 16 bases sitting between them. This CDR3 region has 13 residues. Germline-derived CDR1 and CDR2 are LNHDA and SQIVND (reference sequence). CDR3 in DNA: TGTGCCAGTAGTATTGGTCGGGGAGTGGAGGCTTTCTTT. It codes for CASSIGRGVEAFF.

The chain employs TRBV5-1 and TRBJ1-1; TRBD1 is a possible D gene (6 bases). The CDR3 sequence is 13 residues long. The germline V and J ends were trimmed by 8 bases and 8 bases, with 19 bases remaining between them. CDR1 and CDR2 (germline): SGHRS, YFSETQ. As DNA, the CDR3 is TGCGCCAGTATGGTAGGGACACAGCAGGAAGCTTTCTTT. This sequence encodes CASMVGTQQEAFF.

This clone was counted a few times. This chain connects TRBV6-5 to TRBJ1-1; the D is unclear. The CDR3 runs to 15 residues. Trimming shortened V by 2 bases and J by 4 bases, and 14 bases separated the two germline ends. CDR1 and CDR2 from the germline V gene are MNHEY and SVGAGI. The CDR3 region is CASSYGQGMSTEAFF. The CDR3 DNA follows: TGTGCCAGCAGTTACGGTCAAGGAATGAGCACTGAAGCTTTCTTT.

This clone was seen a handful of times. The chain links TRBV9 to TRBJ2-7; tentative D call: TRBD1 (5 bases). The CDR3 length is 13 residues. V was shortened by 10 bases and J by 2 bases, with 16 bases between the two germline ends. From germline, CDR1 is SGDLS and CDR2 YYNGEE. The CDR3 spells CACWGNLTYEQYF. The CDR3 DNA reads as TGTGCCTGTTGGGGCAACCTCACCTACGAGCAGTACTTC.

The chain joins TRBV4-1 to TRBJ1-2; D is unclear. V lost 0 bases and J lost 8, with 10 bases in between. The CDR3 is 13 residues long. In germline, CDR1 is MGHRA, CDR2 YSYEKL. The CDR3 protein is CASSQDLGEGYTF. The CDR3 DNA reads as TGCGCCAGCAGCCAAGATCTTGGGGAAGGCTACACCTTC.

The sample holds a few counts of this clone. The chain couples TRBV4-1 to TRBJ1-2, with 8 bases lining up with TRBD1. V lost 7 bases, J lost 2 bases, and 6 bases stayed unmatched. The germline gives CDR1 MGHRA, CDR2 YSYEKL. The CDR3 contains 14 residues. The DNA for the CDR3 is TGCGCCAGCAAGGGACAGGTACTAAACTATGGCTACACCTTC. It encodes CASKGQVLNYGYTF.

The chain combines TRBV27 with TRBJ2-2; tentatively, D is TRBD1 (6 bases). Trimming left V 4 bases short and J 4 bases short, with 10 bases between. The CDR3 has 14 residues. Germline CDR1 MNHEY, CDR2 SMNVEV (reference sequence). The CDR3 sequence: CASSSNRVTGELFF. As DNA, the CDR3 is TGTGCCAGCAGTTCCAACAGGGTCACCGGGGAGCTGTTTTTT.

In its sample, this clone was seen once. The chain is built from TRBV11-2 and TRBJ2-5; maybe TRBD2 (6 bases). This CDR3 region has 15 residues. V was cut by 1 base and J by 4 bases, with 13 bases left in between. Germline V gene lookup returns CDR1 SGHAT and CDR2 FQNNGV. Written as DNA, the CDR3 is TGTGCCAGCAGCTTAGGGCGGGGAGCGGGAGAGACCCAGTACTTC. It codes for CASSLGRGAGETQYF.

CDR3 DNA: TGTGCCAGCTCACATTGGGACAGGGGATACAATGAGCAGTTCTTC. Its translation: CASSHWDRGYNEQFF. The chain uses TRBV18 and TRBJ2-1, with TRBD1 matching 10 bases. Germline V gene sequence: CDR1 KGHSH, CDR2 LQKENI. J gave up 4 bases and V 4 bases, and 4 bases lay outside the gene matches. CDR3 length equals 15 residues.

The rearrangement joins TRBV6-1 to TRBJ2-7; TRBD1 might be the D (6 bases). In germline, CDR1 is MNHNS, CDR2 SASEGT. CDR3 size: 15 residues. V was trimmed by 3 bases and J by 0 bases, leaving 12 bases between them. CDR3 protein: CASSDRVGGSYEQYF. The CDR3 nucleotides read TGTGCCAGCAGTGACAGGGTAGGGGGCTCCTACGAGCAGTACTTC.

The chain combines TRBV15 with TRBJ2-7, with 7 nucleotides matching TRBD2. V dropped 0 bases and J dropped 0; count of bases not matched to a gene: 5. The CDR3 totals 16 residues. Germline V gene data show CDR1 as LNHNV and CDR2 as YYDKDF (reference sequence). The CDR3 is CATSRESAGRSYEQYF. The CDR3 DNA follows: TGTGCCACCAGCAGAGAGTCAGCGGGGCGCTCCTACGAGCAGTACTTC. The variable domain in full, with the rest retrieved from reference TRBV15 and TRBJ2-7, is DAMVIQNPRYQVTQFGKPVTLSCSQTLNHNVMYWYQQKSSQAPKLLFHYYDKDFNNEADTPDNFQSRRPNTSFCFLDIRSPGLGDTAMYLCATSRESAGRSYEQYFGPGTRLTVT.

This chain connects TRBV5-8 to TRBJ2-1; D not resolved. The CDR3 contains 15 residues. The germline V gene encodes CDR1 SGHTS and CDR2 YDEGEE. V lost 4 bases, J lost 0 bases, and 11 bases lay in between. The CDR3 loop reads CASSQTGYSYNEQFF. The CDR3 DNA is TGTGCCAGCAGCCAGACTGGATACTCCTACAATGAGCAGTTCTTC.

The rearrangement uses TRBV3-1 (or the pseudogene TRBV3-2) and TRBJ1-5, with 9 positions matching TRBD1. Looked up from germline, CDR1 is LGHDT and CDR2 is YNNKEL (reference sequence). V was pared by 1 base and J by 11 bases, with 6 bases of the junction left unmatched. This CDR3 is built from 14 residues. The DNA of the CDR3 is TGTGCCAGCAGCCAAGGGACAGGGGTTTTGTCCCAGCATTTT. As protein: CASSQGTGVLSQHF.

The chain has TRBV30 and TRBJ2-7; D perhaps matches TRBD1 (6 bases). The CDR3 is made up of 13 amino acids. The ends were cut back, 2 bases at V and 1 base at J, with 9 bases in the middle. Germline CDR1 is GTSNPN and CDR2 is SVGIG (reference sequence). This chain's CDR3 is CAWSMQGSYEQYF. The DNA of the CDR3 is TGTGCCTGGAGTATGCAGGGGTCCTACGAGCAGTACTTC.

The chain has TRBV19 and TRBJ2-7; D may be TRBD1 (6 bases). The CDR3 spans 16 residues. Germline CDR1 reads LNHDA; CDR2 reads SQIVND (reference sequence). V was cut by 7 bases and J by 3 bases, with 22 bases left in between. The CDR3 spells CASTASTGQLDYEQYF. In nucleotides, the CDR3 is TGTGCCAGTACCGCTTCGACAGGCCAGTTGGACTACGAGCAGTACTTC. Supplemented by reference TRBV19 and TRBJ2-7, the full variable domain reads DGGITQSPKYLFRKEGQNVTLSCEQNLNHDAMYWYRQDPGQGLRLIYYSQIVNDFQKGDIAEGYSVSREKKESFPLTVTSAQKNPTAFYLCASTASTGQLDYEQYFGPGTRLTVT.

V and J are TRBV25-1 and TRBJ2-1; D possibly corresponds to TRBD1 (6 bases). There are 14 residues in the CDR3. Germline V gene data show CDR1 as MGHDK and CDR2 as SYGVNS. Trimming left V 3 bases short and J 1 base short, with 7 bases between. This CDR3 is CASSDRGSYNEQFF. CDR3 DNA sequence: TGTGCCAGCAGTGACAGGGGATCCTACAATGAGCAGTTCTTC.

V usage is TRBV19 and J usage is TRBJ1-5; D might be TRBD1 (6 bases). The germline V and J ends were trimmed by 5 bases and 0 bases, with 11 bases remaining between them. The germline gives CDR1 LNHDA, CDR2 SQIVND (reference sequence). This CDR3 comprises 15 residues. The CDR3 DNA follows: TGTGCCAGTAGTGGACAGCTCTATAGCAATCAGCCCCAGCATTTT. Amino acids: CASSGQLYSNQPQHF. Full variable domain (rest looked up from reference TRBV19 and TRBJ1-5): DGGITQSPKYLFRKEGQNVTLSCEQNLNHDAMYWYRQDPGQGLRLIYYSQIVNDFQKGDIAEGYSVSREKKESFPLTVTSAQKNPTAFYLCASSGQLYSNQPQHFGDGTRLSIL.

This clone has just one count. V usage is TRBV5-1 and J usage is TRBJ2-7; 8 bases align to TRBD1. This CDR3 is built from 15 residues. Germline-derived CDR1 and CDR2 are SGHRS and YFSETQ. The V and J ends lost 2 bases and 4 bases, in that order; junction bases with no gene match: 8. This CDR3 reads CASSFGQGDYYEQYF. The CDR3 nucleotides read TGCGCCAGCAGCTTCGGACAGGGAGATTATTACGAGCAGTACTTC.

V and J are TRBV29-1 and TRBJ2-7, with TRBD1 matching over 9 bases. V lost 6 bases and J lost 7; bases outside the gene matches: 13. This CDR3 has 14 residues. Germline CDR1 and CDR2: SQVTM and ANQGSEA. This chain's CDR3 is CSVDGTGMGREQYF. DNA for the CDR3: TGCAGCGTGGATGGGACAGGGATGGGACGAGAGCAGTACTTC.

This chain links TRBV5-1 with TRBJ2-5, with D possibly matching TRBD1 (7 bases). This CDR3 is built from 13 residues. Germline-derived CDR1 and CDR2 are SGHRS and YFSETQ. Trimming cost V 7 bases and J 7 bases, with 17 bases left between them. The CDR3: CASGGQVGGTQYF. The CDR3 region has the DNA TGCGCCAGCGGCGGACAGGTGGGAGGGACCCAGTACTTC.

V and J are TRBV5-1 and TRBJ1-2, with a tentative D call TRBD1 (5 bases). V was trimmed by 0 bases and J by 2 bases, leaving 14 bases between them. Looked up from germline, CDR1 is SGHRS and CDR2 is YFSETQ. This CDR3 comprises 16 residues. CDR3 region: CASSLATIQENYGYTF. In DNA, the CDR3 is TGCGCCAGCAGCTTGGCGACGATACAGGAAAACTATGGCTACACCTTC.

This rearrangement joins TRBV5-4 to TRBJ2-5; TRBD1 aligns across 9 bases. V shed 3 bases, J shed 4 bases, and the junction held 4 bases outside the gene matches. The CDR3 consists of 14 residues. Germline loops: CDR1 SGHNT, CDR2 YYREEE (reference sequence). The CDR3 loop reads CASSSDRGGETQYF. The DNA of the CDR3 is TGTGCCAGCAGCTCTGACAGGGGGGGAGAGACCCAGTACTTC.

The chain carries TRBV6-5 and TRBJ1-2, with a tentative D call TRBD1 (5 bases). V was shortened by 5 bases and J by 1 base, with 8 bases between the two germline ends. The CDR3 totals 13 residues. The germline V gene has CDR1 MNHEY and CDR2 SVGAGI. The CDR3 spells CASSQTVNYGYTF. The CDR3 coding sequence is TGTGCCAGCAGTCAGACAGTTAACTATGGCTACACCTTC.

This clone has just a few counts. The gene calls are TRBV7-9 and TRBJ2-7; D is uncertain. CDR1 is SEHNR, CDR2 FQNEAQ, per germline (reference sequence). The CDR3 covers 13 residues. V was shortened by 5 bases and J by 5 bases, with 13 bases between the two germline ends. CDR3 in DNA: TGTGCCAGCAGCCAGATTAGTAAAAACGAGCAGTACTTC. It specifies CASSQISKNEQYF.